This TCR beta chain emerged from a study of identical twins. Study observations and caveats: These conclusions were based on statistical analysis (cross-sectional, not following the same donors).

The sample holds a few counts of this clonotype. As yet, its antigen is unknown. The CDR3 consists of 14 residues. Germline CDR1 and CDR2: SGHRS and YFSETQ. V lost 4 bases and J 10 bases, leaving 20 bases between the germline ends. TCRdb used MiXCR to reprocess the 5' RACE reads, holding one entry per CDR3 protein. The sample lists around 490,000 distinct CDR3 sequences, roughly an eighth seen once, with approximately 0.98% in the top ten. These data were also filed under a second study, of yellow fever vaccine responses in identical twins.

The genes are TRBV5-1 and TRBJ2-5; possible D gene TRBD1, 6 bases. Sequenced input: CD4+ T cells sorted from blood. The clonotype was recovered from a woman between 18 and 29 years old in good health. CDR3 loop: CASSDRQATSDQYF. As DNA, the CDR3 is TGCGCCAGCAGCGACCGACAGGCTACGAGCGACCAGTACTTC.